This T cell receptor beta chain was captured by sequencing in a study of T cell responses to AZD1222 COVID-19 vaccine. CDR3 length: 15 residues. V was trimmed by 2 bases and J by 1 base, leaving 11 bases between them. Germline V gene sequence: CDR1 SEHNR, CDR2 FQNEAQ (reference sequence). As to this clone: Its target is not known.

The table came from immunoSEQ multiplex PCR; TCRdb's copy has only in-frame clones and leaves some out. This repertoire shows 95,000 to 150,000 clones, 80% to 90% found once; its top ten account for about 5.6%. Points from the study as a whole: Baseline seropositivity occurred in only a handful of AZD1222 recipients. The repertoires were collected only after the peak T cell response.

The chain employs TRBV7-9 and TRBJ1-1, with no clear D. This specimen consisted of peripheral blood, obtained on day 0 of AZD1222 vaccination. This receptor was taken from an adult in good health. DNA of the CDR3: TGTGCCAGCAGCTTATGGAAAGGAGGGAACACTGAAGCTTTCTTT. Translation: CASSLWKGGNTEAFF.